Below are 21 T cell receptor beta chains sequenced from a single sample in a study of T cells in Graves' hyperthyroidism and ophthalmopathy. Amplified TCR beta CDR3 regions derived from RNA transcripts. Using the HTBI primer set, a first-round RT-PCR was run on the TCR CDR3. Using its own MiXCR run on the multiplex PCR reads, TCRdb lists one record per CDR3 protein. The repertoire holds 750,000 to 950,000 distinct CDR3 sequences, with roughly 40% as singletons. Sequenced: blood. Source of these receptors: a man in his late teens or twenties with Graves' hyperthyroidism.

The gene calls are TRBV5-5 and TRBJ1-5; 10 bases fit TRBD1. J was trimmed by 2 bases and V by 0 bases; bases with no gene match: 2. The CDR3 consists of 16 residues. Germline CDR1 is SGHKS and CDR2 is YYEKEE (reference sequence). The CDR3 here is CASSLGGQGGNQPQHF. The CDR3 DNA follows: TGTGCCAGCAGCTTGGGAGGACAGGGGGGCAATCAGCCCCAGCATTTT.

This clonotype was observed a handful of times. At one end the junction does not follow the germline gene, possibly because of a read error. The chain recombines TRBV5-1 with TRBJ1-6; D unresolved. Germline loops: CDR1 SGHRS, CDR2 YFSETQ. The CDR3 totals 14 residues. Written as DNA, the CDR3 is TGCGCCAGCAGCTTGGAAGGGATTAATTCACTCCTCCACTTT. It translates to CASSLEGINSLLHF.

The V and J genes are TRBV25-1 and TRBJ2-3; TRBD1 matches 7 bases. The CDR3 sequence is 16 residues long. The J segment lost 5 bases and the V segment lost 4 bases, leaving 12 bases of the junction unmatched. The germline V gene encodes CDR1 MGHDK and CDR2 SYGVNS. CDR3 nucleotides: TGTGCCAGCAGTGCGGTAGGGGGCACTTTTGGAGATACGCAGTATTTT. This codes for CASSAVGGTFGDTQYF.

Turning to this clonotype: This may be a read error, as it is one base from a much larger clone. V and J are TRBV10-3 and TRBJ1-2; D may be TRBD1 (5 bases). The CDR3 runs 12 residues. Trimming removed 7 bases at V and 4 bases at J, with 10 bases between. The V gene's germline CDR1 is ENHRY and CDR2 SYGVKD. CDR3: CAITEDTYGYTF. CDR3 in DNA: TGTGCCATCACCGAGGACACCTATGGCTACACCTTC.

This clonotype came up many times. The chain employs TRBV29-1 and TRBJ2-2; D possibly uses TRBD1 or TRBD2 (5 bases each). The CDR3 runs 16 residues. Germline V lookup: CDR1 SQVTM, CDR2 ANQGSEA. Trimming left V 4 bases short and J 0 bases short, with 15 bases between. As DNA, the CDR3 is TGCAGCGTTGTGGGGTCCGGGGCGGCGAACACCGGGGAGCTGTTTTTT. Protein sequence: CSVVGSGAANTGELFF.

In this sample, this clonotype turned up a few times. The chain joins TRBV20-1 to TRBJ2-2, with 9 bases fitting TRBD2. J lost 5 bases, V lost 3 bases, and 4 bases had no gene match. The germline gives CDR1 DFQATT, CDR2 SNEGSKA (reference sequence). The CDR3 length is 14 residues. The DNA for the CDR3 is TGCAGTGCTAGGCGGGAGGGTTTAACCGGGGAGCTGTTTTTT. It yields the protein CSARREGLTGELFF.

This clonotype was seen many times. The chain recombines TRBV19 with TRBJ1-1; D gene unclear. V gave up 7 bases and J gave up 5 bases, with 14 bases separating them. Germline V gives CDR1 LNHDA, CDR2 SQIVND (reference sequence). This CDR3 contains 13 residues. The CDR3 sequence: CASTLEEETEAFF. The CDR3 nucleotides are TGTGCCAGTACCCTCGAGGAGGAAACTGAAGCTTTCTTT.

This clonotype was recorded at least ten times. This chain links TRBV7-3 with TRBJ1-3; perhaps TRBD1 as D (5 bases). Trimming cost V 5 bases and J 7 bases, with 18 bases left between them. Germline CDR1 reads SGHTA; CDR2 reads FQGTGA. The CDR3 is 15 amino acids. CDR3 region: CASSAHPGPGNTIYF. In DNA, the CDR3 is TGTGCCAGCAGCGCCCACCCGGGACCAGGGAACACCATATATTTT.

The chain links TRBV9 to TRBJ1-6, with TRBD1 matching over 9 bases. The length of the CDR3 is 16 residues. Per germline, CDR1 SGDLS and CDR2 YYNGEE. V trimming: 5 bases; J trimming: 10 bases; junction bases outside the gene matches: 13. The CDR3 DNA follows: TGTGCCAGCAGTACCGGGACAGGGAACGAAGGATCACCCCTCCACTTT. Protein product: CASSTGTGNEGSPLHF.

Written as DNA, the CDR3 is TGCGCCAGCAGCCAAGAGAACAGAAACTCACCCCTCCACTTT. Amino acid sequence: CASSQENRNSPLHF. The chain combines TRBV4-1 with TRBJ1-6; D is uncertain. V was cut by 0 bases and J by 10 bases, with 10 bases left in between. The CDR3 has 14 residues. CDR1 and CDR2 from the germline V gene are MGHRA and YSYEKL.

The V and J genes are TRBV7-8 and TRBJ1-5; TRBD1 agrees at 8 bases. From germline, CDR1 is SGHVS and CDR2 FQNEAQ. The CDR3 totals 14 residues. V shed 5 bases and J 6 bases; nucleotides not matched to a gene: 6. The CDR3 loop reads CASSRNRGSQPQHF. CDR3 nucleotides: TGTGCCAGCAGCCGAAACAGGGGGAGTCAGCCCCAGCATTTT. The full variable domain, completed using reference TRBV7-8 and TRBJ1-5, is GAGVSQSPRYKVAKRGQDVALRCDPISGHVSLFWYQQALGQGPEFLTYFQNEAQLDKSGLPSDRFFAERPEGSVSTLKIQRTQQEDSAVYLCASSRNRGSQPQHFGDGTRLSIL.

This clonotype occurred a few times. V gene TRBV6-1 combines with J gene TRBJ1-5; no reliable D call. Germline lookup yields CDR1 MNHNS and CDR2 SASEGT. This CDR3 region has 15 residues. The germline V and J ends were trimmed by 5 bases and 6 bases, with 17 bases remaining between them. The CDR3 bases are TGTGCCAGCAGTTACATCAGCGGGTGGCCTCAGCCCCAGCATTTT. Its protein is CASSYISGWPQPQHF.

DNA of the CDR3: TGTGCCAGCAGCGTAGGTAGTTCGGGATCACCCCTCCACTTT. Translating gives CASSVGSSGSPLHF. The chain carries TRBV9 and TRBJ1-6; D gene unclear. This CDR3 is built from 14 residues. Trimming removed 0 bases from V and 10 bases from J, with 11 bases in between. In germline, CDR1 is SGDLS, CDR2 YYNGEE.

This chain uses TRBV10-3 with TRBJ2-7, with 9 bases that match TRBD1. The CDR3 is made up of 17 amino acids. Germline trimming cut 6 bases from V and 3 bases from J; bases unmatched to any gene: 15. CDR1 and CDR2 from the germline V gene are ENHRY and SYGVKD. The CDR3 nucleotides read TGTGCCATCAGCTTACATCCGGGACAGGGAGGTGGCTACGAGCAGTACTTC. The encoded protein is CAISLHPGQGGGYEQYF.

In this sample, this clonotype turned up a few times. The junction shows a germline mismatch at one end, possibly a read error. The rearrangement joins TRBV10-3 to TRBJ1-2, with TRBD1 matching over 8 bases. The CDR3 totals 15 residues. Germline V gene lookup returns CDR1 ENHRY and CDR2 SYGVKD. CDR3 residues: CASSWGDRGAGGYTF. Written as DNA, the CDR3 is TGTGCCAGCAGTTGGGGAGACAGGGGCGCCGGGGGCTACACCTTC.

This clonotype was seen a few times. The J gene is TRBJ2-7, the V gene TRBV29-1; D is undetermined. V was cut by 3 bases and J by 7 bases, with 7 bases left in between. Germline V lookup: CDR1 SQVTM, CDR2 ANQGSEA. The CDR3 has 10 residues. CDR3: CSVDAGEQYF. The CDR3 nucleotides read TGCAGCGTTGACGCCGGGGAGCAGTACTTC.

V and J are TRBV29-1 and TRBJ1-2; D ambiguous. The length of the CDR3 is 9 residues. Trimming took off 7 bases at V and 8 bases at J, with 8 bases between the two ends. The germline V gene has CDR1 SQVTM and CDR2 ANQGSEA. The CDR3 loop reads CSGEEGYTF. DNA for the CDR3: TGCAGCGGGGAGGAGGGCTACACCTTC.

A word on this clonotype: A read error may produce the germline difference seen at one junction end. The rearrangement links TRBV13 to TRBJ1-5; D possibly corresponds to TRBD1 (5 bases). This CDR3 has 15 residues. CDR1 is PRHDT and CDR2 is FYEKMQ in the germline V gene (reference sequence). The CDR3 DNA is TGTGCCATCAGCTTCACCCAGGGTGGGCATCAGCCCCAGCATTTT. This gives the protein CAISFTQGGHQPQHF.

This clonotype was detected ten times or more. This chain links TRBV5-1 with TRBJ2-6; D gene ambiguous. Germline V gene lookup returns CDR1 SGHRS and CDR2 YFSETQ. The CDR3 runs 16 residues. Trimming shortened V by 4 bases and J by 1 base, and 12 bases separated the two germline ends. The chain's CDR3 is CASSPYIGSGANVLTF. The CDR3 coding sequence is TGCGCCAGCAGCCCCTACATCGGGTCTGGGGCCAACGTCCTGACTTTC.

This chain links TRBV19 with TRBJ1-2, with unresolved D. Per the germline V gene, CDR1 is LNHDA and CDR2 is SQIVND (reference sequence). The V and J ends lost 5 bases and 2 bases respectively, with 15 bases between them. The CDR3 loop spans 15 amino acids. In DNA, the CDR3 is TGTGCCAGTAGTGGATTTTTAGGTTTCAACTATGGCTACACCTTC. It specifies CASSGFLGFNYGYTF.

This clonotype was found many times. CDR3 coding DNA: TGTGCCAGCAGCGTAGCTAGCGGGAGTTCGGAGACCCAGTACTTC. This codes for CASSVASGSSETQYF. V usage is TRBV9 and J usage is TRBJ2-5, with 10 bases matching TRBD2. The V gene's germline CDR1 is SGDLS and CDR2 YYNGEE. This CDR3 region has 15 residues. V dropped 0 bases and J dropped 5; count of bases not matched to a gene: 4.